This entry lists 10 T cell receptor beta chains sequenced from one sample in a study of blood T cell repertoires in COVID-19. Produced via immunoSEQ multiplex PCR; TCRdb's table is partial and in-frame only. The sample consists of over 200,000 clones, around 86% of them appearing once. The sequenced material came from PBMCs or T cells enriched from blood (not recorded which). These receptor sequences come from a man aged 18-30 years who had recovered from COVID-19.

V and J are TRBV7-9 and TRBJ1-4, with TRBD1 as a possible D gene (6 bases). The germline CDR1 and CDR2 sequences are SEHNR and FQNEAQ (reference sequence). V was pared by 3 bases and J by 5 bases, with 13 bases between. This CDR3 is 15 amino acids long. The CDR3 bases are TGTGCCAGCAGCTTTGCGGGGGCCTCGAATGAAAAACTGTTTTTT. This translates into CASSFAGASNEKLFF.

The V gene is TRBV5-6, the J gene TRBJ2-7; TRBD2 is a possible D gene (6 bases). Trimming left V 2 bases short and J 2 bases short, with 11 bases between. CDR1 and CDR2 (germline): SGHDT, YYEEEE. CDR3 length: 14 amino acids. The CDR3 is CASSLGLATYEQYF. Written as DNA, the CDR3 is TGTGCCAGCAGCTTAGGGCTAGCGACCTACGAGCAGTACTTC.

The V gene is TRBV7-9, the J gene TRBJ2-1, with a weak D call TRBD1 (6 bases). V lost 2 bases and J lost 0, with 8 bases in between. Germline values: CDR1 SEHNR, CDR2 FQNEAQ (reference sequence). The length of the CDR3 is 15 residues. The CDR3 bases are TGTGCCAGCAGCTTAAGGGGGAGCTCCTACAATGAGCAGTTCTTC. This encodes CASSLRGSSYNEQFF.

The chain carries TRBV30 and TRBJ2-7; 10 bases match TRBD1. Trimming took 3 bases from V and 6 from J; bases not matched to a gene: 5. Per germline, CDR1 GTSNPN and CDR2 SVGIG (reference sequence). The CDR3 is 13 amino acids. CDR3 protein: CAWRKGQGIEQYF. The CDR3 DNA reads TGTGCCTGGAGGAAGGGACAGGGGATCGAGCAGTACTTC.

V usage is TRBV27 and J usage is TRBJ2-7; weak D call: TRBD2 (5 bases). Germline CDR1 MNHEY, CDR2 SMNVEV (reference sequence). CDR3 size: 14 residues. Trimming left V 6 bases short and J 0 bases short, with 12 bases between. The chain's CDR3 is CASSLVGGSYEQYF. CDR3 in DNA: TGTGCCAGCAGCTTAGTAGGAGGCTCCTACGAGCAGTACTTC.

CDR3 sequence reads: CASSPDYSGNTIYF. The CDR3 DNA sequence: TGTGCCAGCTCACCAGACTACTCTGGAAACACCATATATTTT. V gene TRBV18 combines with J gene TRBJ1-3; D call uncertain. Germline V gives CDR1 KGHSH, CDR2 LQKENI. CDR3 size: 14 residues. V gave up 2 bases and J gave up 0 bases, with 5 bases separating them.

The genes are TRBV27 and TRBJ2-1; no definite D call. The CDR3 is 12 amino acids. Germline V gives CDR1 MNHEY, CDR2 SMNVEV (reference sequence). Trimming took off 6 bases at V and 9 bases at J, with 12 bases between the two ends. CDR3 loop: CASSPTSTEQFF. For the CDR3, the DNA is TGTGCCAGCAGCCCGACTTCCACTGAGCAGTTCTTC.

CDR3 DNA sequence: TGTGCCAGCAGTTCTGGGGCTTCGAGCTCCTATAATTCACCCCTCCACTTT. As protein: CASSSGASSSYNSPLHF. The rearrangement joins TRBV28 to TRBJ1-6; weak D call: TRBD1 (5 bases). This CDR3 spans 17 amino acids. CDR1 MDHEN and CDR2 SYDVKM come from the germline V gene. V lost 4 bases to trimming and J lost 0 bases, with 13 bases between them.

V gene TRBV18 combines with J gene TRBJ1-6, with 7 bases aligning to TRBD1. This CDR3 has 14 amino acids. The germline V gene encodes CDR1 KGHSH and CDR2 LQKENI. The trim removed 5 bases at V and 5 bases at J, leaving 3 bases unmatched. The CDR3 bases are TGTGCCAGCTCAGGCGGGACAGATAATTCACCCCTCCACTTT. This sequence encodes CASSGGTDNSPLHF.

CDR3 DNA sequence: TGTGCCAGCAGGCTCAGCTCTGGAAACACCATATATTTT. Its protein product is CASRLSSGNTIYF. The chain uses TRBV5-8 and TRBJ1-3; D is undetermined. This CDR3 is 13 amino acids long. Germline lookup yields CDR1 SGHTS and CDR2 YDEGEE. Trimming removed 5 bases from V and 0 bases from J, with 6 bases in between.